Below, 26 T cell receptor beta chains from the same sample are listed, as sequenced in a study of control samples from healthy donors and cancer patients. The data were produced by immunoSEQ multiplex PCR, yet TCRdb's version contains in-frame clones alone and is incomplete. This sample has under 150,000 clones, with 75% to 90% found just once. Sequenced sample: blood. The receptors stem from a woman in her thirties in good health.

The chain uses TRBV4-1 and TRBJ2-1; 9 bases are a match to TRBD2. Germline V lookup: CDR1 MGHRA, CDR2 YSYEKL. There are 15 residues in the CDR3. The junction had 4 bases not matched to a gene; V was cut back by 2 bases and J by 5 bases. This CDR3 reads CASSQPSGVDNEQFF. CDR3 coding DNA: TGCGCCAGCAGCCAACCTAGCGGGGTAGACAATGAGCAGTTCTTC.

The chain joins TRBV6-6 to TRBJ1-5; 9 bases match TRBD1. The CDR3 length is 13 residues. Germline CDR1 and CDR2: MNHNY and SVGAGI (reference sequence). V lost 6 bases, J lost 5 bases, and 2 bases stayed unmatched. CDR3 coding DNA: TGTGCCAGCAGGGGACAGGGAGATCAGCCCCAGCATTTT. Its protein product is CASRGQGDQPQHF.

A single count supports this clone. The chain is built from TRBV5-1 and TRBJ2-1, with 8 bases that match TRBD2. The V segment lost 4 bases and the J segment 6 bases; nucleotides outside the gene matches: 15. The CDR3 contains 17 residues. The germline V gene encodes CDR1 SGHRS and CDR2 YFSETQ. CDR3 in amino acids: CASSPRVASGSINEQFF. Written as DNA, the CDR3 is TGCGCCAGCAGCCCCCGGGTTGCCAGCGGGAGTATCAATGAGCAGTTCTTC.

This chain connects TRBV30 to TRBJ1-4; no definite D call. The length of the CDR3 is 15 residues. Germline CDR1 is GTSNPN and CDR2 is SVGIG (reference sequence). Trimming took 3 bases from V and 0 from J, leaving 11 bases between them. The CDR3 sequence is CAWRTTRATNEKLFF. DNA for the CDR3: TGTGCCTGGAGGACGACACGTGCAACTAATGAAAAACTGTTTTTT.

The chain recombines TRBV25-1 with TRBJ2-1, with 16 positions matching TRBD2. Germline assignment: CDR1 MGHDK and CDR2 SYGVNS. The trim removed 4 bases at V and 9 bases at J, leaving 6 bases unmatched. The CDR3 is 16 residues long. The CDR3 is CASSVTGTSGRAEQFF. CDR3 in DNA: TGTGCCAGCAGTGTAACCGGGACTAGCGGGAGGGCTGAGCAGTTCTTC.

This clone appeared a single time. The rearrangement uses TRBV19 and TRBJ2-3, with TRBD2 matching 7 bases. J gave up 3 bases and V 7 bases, and 7 bases lay outside the gene matches. The germline gives CDR1 LNHDA, CDR2 SQIVND (reference sequence). The CDR3 spans 14 residues. In DNA form, the CDR3 reads TGTGCCAGTACAGGGCGGGAGCGTACAGATACGCAGTATTTT. Translating it yields CASTGRERTDTQYF.

The chain recombines TRBV2 with TRBJ2-2; 8 nucleotides line up with TRBD1. The CDR3 totals 14 residues. Trimming took 6 bases from V and 7 from J; bases not matched to a gene: 7. Germline CDR1 SNHLY, CDR2 FYNNEI. CDR3 DNA sequence: TGTGCCAGCAGGGGGCAGGGGGCGCGCGGGGAGCTGTTTTTT. It encodes CASRGQGARGELFF. Together with reference TRBV2 and TRBJ2-2, the CDR3 gives the full variable domain: EPEVTQTPSHQVTQMGQEVILRCVPISNHLYFYWYRQILGQKVEFLVSFYNNEISEKSEIFDDQFSVERPDGSNFTLKIRSTKLEDSAMYFCASRGQGARGELFFGEGSRLTVL.

The J gene is TRBJ2-7, the V gene TRBV5-1; 16 bases align to TRBD2. Germline CDR1 reads SGHRS; CDR2 reads YFSETQ. V was pared by 4 bases and J by 2 bases, with 9 bases of the junction left unmatched. The CDR3 extends over 18 amino acids. CDR3: CASSHQTGTSGRAYEQYF. CDR3 coding DNA: TGCGCCAGCAGCCATCAAACCGGGACTAGCGGGAGGGCCTACGAGCAGTACTTC.

The V call is TRBV7-9, the J call TRBJ2-5; unclear D gene. This CDR3 has 15 amino acids. Per the germline V gene, CDR1 is SEHNR and CDR2 is FQNEAQ (reference sequence). The V end lost 3 bases, the J end lost 0 bases, and 11 bases lay between the germline ends. CDR3 DNA: TGTGCCAGCAGCTTCAGCGCCGGAAACCAAGAGACCCAGTACTTC. Translated, it gives CASSFSAGNQETQYF.

The chain recombines TRBV5-1 with TRBJ2-1, with 9 nucleotides matching TRBD2. The length of the CDR3 is 15 residues. V lost 2 bases, J lost 2 bases, and 2 bases stayed unmatched. Germline CDR1 SGHRS, CDR2 YFSETQ. CDR3: CASSLASGTYNEQFF. DNA for the CDR3: TGCGCCAGCAGCTTAGCTAGCGGGACCTACAATGAGCAGTTCTTC. The whole variable domain, remainder taken from reference TRBV5-1 and TRBJ2-1, is KAGVTQTPRYLIKTRGQQVTLSCSPISGHRSVSWYQQTPGQGLQFLFEYFSETQRNKGNFPGRFSGRQFSNSRSEMNVSTLELGDSALYLCASSLASGTYNEQFFGPGTRLTVL.

The genes are TRBV27 and TRBJ2-1; 9 bases map to TRBD2. In germline, CDR1 is MNHEY, CDR2 SMNVEV (reference sequence). J was trimmed by 6 bases and V by 1 base; bases with no gene match: 4. This CDR3 comprises 15 residues. The CDR3 coding sequence is TGTGCCAGCAGTTTATGGCTAGCGGGGCCCAATGAGCAGTTCTTC. Its translation is CASSLWLAGPNEQFF.

The chain carries TRBV2 and TRBJ1-3; no firm D call. Germline values: CDR1 SNHLY, CDR2 FYNNEI. The ends were cut back, 7 bases at V and 1 base at J, with 17 bases in the middle. The CDR3 has 16 amino acids. The CDR3 here is CASTHFPGSSGNTIYF. CDR3 DNA: TGTGCCAGCACTCACTTCCCGGGATCTTCTGGAAACACCATATATTTT.

This clone turned up a few times. The identical CDR3 is also encoded by other nucleotide sequences in the sample. V usage is TRBV18 and J usage is TRBJ1-2, with a tentative D call TRBD1 (5 bases). The CDR3 runs to 15 residues. V lost 6 bases, J lost 0 bases, and 14 bases lay in between. Germline V lookup: CDR1 KGHSH, CDR2 LQKENI. DNA for the CDR3: TGTGCCAGCTCGGGGGACCAGACAGCTAACTATGGCTACACCTTC. This sequence encodes CASSGDQTANYGYTF.

This clone was counted only a few times. The V gene is TRBV2, the J gene TRBJ1-2, with D uncertain. CDR3 size: 11 residues. Looked up from germline, CDR1 is SNHLY and CDR2 is FYNNEI. V was shortened by 8 bases and J by 3 bases, with 7 bases between the two germline ends. The CDR3 DNA follows: TGTGCCAGCGCTAGGGACTATGGCTACACCTTC. Translated, it gives CASARDYGYTF.

This clone was seen a single time. The chain carries TRBV7-8 and TRBJ2-7, with D possibly TRBD1 on 5 matching bases. The CDR3 consists of 15 residues. V lost 5 bases, J lost 1 base, and 15 bases lay in between. Germline values: CDR1 SGHVS, CDR2 FQNEAQ. CDR3 sequence: CASSGVERGSYEQYF. The CDR3 region has the DNA TGTGCCAGCAGCGGGGTTGAAAGGGGATCCTACGAGCAGTACTTC.

V is TRBV28 and J is TRBJ1-1; D not resolved. CDR3 length: 16 amino acids. Trimming removed 2 bases from V and 0 bases from J, with 13 bases in between. In germline, CDR1 is MDHEN, CDR2 SYDVKM. CDR3 bases: TGTGCCAGCAGTTTAAGGCCGGACGGAATGAACACTGAAGCTTTCTTT. This sequence encodes CASSLRPDGMNTEAFF.

This chain links TRBV10-2 with TRBJ1-5, with a possible D match to TRBD1 (5 bases). Germline assignment: CDR1 WSHSY and CDR2 SAAADI. The CDR3 is 12 residues long. V lost 7 bases to trimming and J lost 5 bases, with 9 bases between them. DNA of the CDR3: TGCGCCAGCACATCGGGGGATCAGCCCCAGCATTTT. Amino acid sequence: CASTSGDQPQHF.

V usage is TRBV3-1 (or the pseudogene TRBV3-2) and J usage is TRBJ2-7; D call uncertain. Per germline, CDR1 LGHDT and CDR2 YNNKEL (reference sequence). This CDR3 has 12 amino acids. Trimming cost V 2 bases and J 4 bases, with 6 bases left between them. DNA for the CDR3: TGTGCCAGCAGCCAATCCGAATACGAGCAGTACTTC. Its protein product is CASSQSEYEQYF.

The chain links TRBV6-2 or TRBV6-3 to TRBJ2-1; TRBD2 matches 9 bases. Trimming took 6 bases from V and 0 from J; bases not matched to a gene: 9. The CDR3 runs to 17 residues. The germline CDR1 and CDR2 sequences are MNHEY and SVGEGT. CDR3 amino acids: CASSPTSGSSSYNEQFF. The DNA of the CDR3 is TGTGCCAGCAGCCCTACTAGCGGGTCAAGCTCCTACAATGAGCAGTTCTTC.

The chain employs TRBV28 and TRBJ1-2, with 7 bases lining up with TRBD1. CDR1 is MDHEN, CDR2 SYDVKM, per germline. The CDR3 runs to 14 residues. V lost 6 bases and J lost 5; bases outside the gene matches: 9. This CDR3 is CASRQYTGVYGYTF. The CDR3 nucleotides are TGTGCCAGCAGGCAATACACAGGGGTTTATGGCTACACCTTC.

The CDR3 region is CASSSIGVSGNTIYF. The CDR3 DNA is TGTGCCAGCAGCTCCATCGGTGTGTCTGGAAACACCATATATTTT. The chain joins TRBV11-2 to TRBJ1-3; D is ambiguous. The germline CDR1 and CDR2 sequences are SGHAT and FQNNGV. Trimming removed 4 bases from V and 1 base from J, with 11 bases in between. The CDR3 runs to 15 residues.

This clone appeared a single time. This chain connects TRBV19 to TRBJ1-1; D gene uncertain. The germline V gene encodes CDR1 LNHDA and CDR2 SQIVND (reference sequence). V was clipped by 3 bases and J by 0 bases, with 14 bases between them. This CDR3 spans 16 amino acids. This CDR3 reads CASSMPQGSLNTEAFF. The DNA of the CDR3 is TGTGCCAGTAGTATGCCTCAAGGCAGCCTGAACACTGAAGCTTTCTTT. The variable domain in full, with the rest retrieved from reference TRBV19 and TRBJ1-1, is DGGITQSPKYLFRKEGQNVTLSCEQNLNHDAMYWYRQDPGQGLRLIYYSQIVNDFQKGDIAEGYSVSREKKESFPLTVTSAQKNPTAFYLCASSMPQGSLNTEAFFGQGTRLTVV.

The J gene is TRBJ1-6, the V gene TRBV30, with D unresolved. CDR3 length equals 12 residues. Trimming removed 4 bases at V and 5 bases at J, with 6 bases between. Germline-derived CDR1 and CDR2 are GTSNPN and SVGIG (reference sequence). DNA for the CDR3: TGTGCCTGGATGGCGGATAATTCACCCCTCCACTTT. Amino acids: CAWMADNSPLHF. The full variable domain, its missing parts supplied by reference TRBV30 and TRBJ1-6, is SQTIHQWPATLVQPVGSPLSLECTVEGTSNPNLYWYRQAAGRGLQLLFYSVGIGQISSEVPQNLSASRPQDRQFILSSKKLLLSDSGFYLCAWMADNSPLHFGNGTRLTVT.

The gene calls are TRBV12-3 or TRBV12-4 and TRBJ2-1; the D is unclear. The CDR3 contains 13 residues. The V end lost 7 bases, the J end lost 2 bases, and 9 bases lay between the germline ends. The CDR3 DNA sequence: TGTGCCAGCAACGCTGAGACCTACAATGAGCAGTTCTTC. This gives the protein CASNAETYNEQFF.

V is TRBV28 and J is TRBJ1-4; maybe TRBD1 (5 bases). This CDR3 comprises 15 residues. Germline-derived CDR1 and CDR2 are MDHEN and SYDVKM. Deletions cut 7 bases from V and 4 bases from J, with 16 bases between. Here the CDR3 reads CASKGLDGYNEKLFF. In nucleotides, the CDR3 is TGTGCCAGCAAGGGGTTAGACGGATATAATGAAAAACTGTTTTTT.

The rearrangement uses TRBV15 and TRBJ2-5; D may be TRBD2 (5 bases). V lost 8 bases and J 2 bases, leaving 12 bases between the germline ends. The CDR3 runs 13 residues. The germline V gene encodes CDR1 LNHNV and CDR2 YYDKDF (reference sequence). CDR3 sequence: CATQNTRQETQYF. CDR3 sequence (DNA): TGTGCCACCCAAAATACTAGGCAAGAGACCCAGTACTTC.